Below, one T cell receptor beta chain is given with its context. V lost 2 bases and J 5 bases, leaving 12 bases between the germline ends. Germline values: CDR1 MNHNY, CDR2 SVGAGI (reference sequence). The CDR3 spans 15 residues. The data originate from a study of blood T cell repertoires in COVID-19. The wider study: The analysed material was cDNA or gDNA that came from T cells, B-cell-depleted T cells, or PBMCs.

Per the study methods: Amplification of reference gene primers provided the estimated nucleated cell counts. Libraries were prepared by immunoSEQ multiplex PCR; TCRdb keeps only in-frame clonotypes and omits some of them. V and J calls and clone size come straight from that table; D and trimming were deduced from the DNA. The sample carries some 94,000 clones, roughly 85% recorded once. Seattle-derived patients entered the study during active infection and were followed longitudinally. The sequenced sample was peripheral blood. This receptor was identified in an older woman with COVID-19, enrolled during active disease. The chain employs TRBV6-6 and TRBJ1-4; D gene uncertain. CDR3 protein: CASSYRGGGNEKLFF. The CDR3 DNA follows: TGTGCCAGCAGTTACCGGGGTGGAGGCAATGAAAAACTGTTTTTT.